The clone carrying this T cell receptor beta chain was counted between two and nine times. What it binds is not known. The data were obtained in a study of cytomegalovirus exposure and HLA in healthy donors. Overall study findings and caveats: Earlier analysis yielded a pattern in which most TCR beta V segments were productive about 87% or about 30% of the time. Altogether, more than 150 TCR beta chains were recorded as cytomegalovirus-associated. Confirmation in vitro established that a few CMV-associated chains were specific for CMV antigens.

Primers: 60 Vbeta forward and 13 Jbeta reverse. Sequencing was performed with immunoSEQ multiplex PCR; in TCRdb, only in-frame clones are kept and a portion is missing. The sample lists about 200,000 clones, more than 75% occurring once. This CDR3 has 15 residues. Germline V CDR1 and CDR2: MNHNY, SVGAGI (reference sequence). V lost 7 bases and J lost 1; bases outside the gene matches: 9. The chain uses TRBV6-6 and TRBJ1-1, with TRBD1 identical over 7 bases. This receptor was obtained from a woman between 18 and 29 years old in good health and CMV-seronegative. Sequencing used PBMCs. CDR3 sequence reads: CASTLQGFGNTEAFF. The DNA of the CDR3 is TGTGCCAGCACTCTACAGGGGTTCGGGAACACTGAAGCTTTCTTT.